This T cell receptor (beta chain) was documented in a study of T cell responses to AZD1222 COVID-19 vaccine. Study-wide points: After the peak T cell response, and only then, were repertoires sampled. Across the whole spike, CD4 TCRs peaked at regions 160-218 and 743-854. The donor group comprised mostly white British people and more females; the analysis possibly underestimated clonal diversity. When two AZD1222 doses had been given, Spike-specific TCR breadth and depth rose.

V was pared by 0 bases and J by 10 bases, with 8 bases between. Germline lookup yields CDR1 SGHDT and CDR2 YYEEEE. This CDR3 is built from 13 residues. Sequenced by immunoSEQ multiplex PCR; TCRdb stores in-frame clones only, minus some. Among approximately 260,000 clones listed, more than 85% were seen once. With regard to this clone: Antigen: not known.

The sequence derives from an adult in good health. This specimen consisted of peripheral blood, obtained on day 0 of AZD1222 vaccination. The chain carries TRBV5-6 and TRBJ1-6; possible D gene TRBD1, 5 bases. The CDR3 spells CASSLAQGSPLHF. Written as DNA, the CDR3 is TGTGCCAGCAGCTTGGCCCAGGGATCACCCCTCCACTTT.